A single sample gave rise to the 21 T cell receptor beta chains below, sequenced in a study of T cell responses to AZD1222 COVID-19 vaccine. TCRdb keeps only in-frame clones here, not all; method: immunoSEQ multiplex PCR. The profile shows approximately 130,000 clones, just under 95% of them singletons. The starting material was peripheral blood, obtained 28 days after the second AZD1222 dose. The receptor source for this set is an adult who received the AZD1222 COVID-19 vaccine.

This chain joins TRBV7-9 and TRBJ2-6, with TRBD1 identical over 9 bases. The CDR3 spans 18 residues. Germline loops: CDR1 SEHNR, CDR2 FQNEAQ (reference sequence). V trimming: 3 bases; J trimming: 0 bases; junction bases outside the gene matches: 6. The CDR3 reads CASSLGTGLPSGANVLTF. CDR3 DNA sequence: TGTGCCAGCAGCTTGGGGACAGGGCTCCCCTCTGGGGCCAACGTCCTGACTTTC.

In this sample, this clone turned up once. This chain uses TRBV28 with TRBJ1-2; D is possibly TRBD1 (5 bases). CDR3 length: 13 residues. In germline, CDR1 is MDHEN, CDR2 SYDVKM. Trimming took 6 bases from V and 6 from J, leaving 14 bases between them. The CDR3 spells CASRWEGRDGYTF. In DNA form, the CDR3 reads TGTGCCAGCAGATGGGAGGGGCGAGATGGCTACACCTTC.

This clone was recorded only once. The chain joins TRBV5-6 to TRBJ2-1; 13 nucleotides match TRBD2. The CDR3 totals 16 residues. Per the germline V gene, CDR1 is SGHDT and CDR2 is YYEEEE. The V segment lost 3 bases and the J segment 7 bases; nucleotides outside the gene matches: 7. CDR3 residues: CASSSVGTSGINEQFF. CDR3 bases: TGTGCCAGCAGCTCTGTCGGGACTAGCGGGATTAATGAGCAGTTCTTC.

The V and J genes are TRBV7-6 and TRBJ1-1; perhaps TRBD1 as D (6 bases). The CDR3 sequence is 14 residues long. The V gene's germline CDR1 is SGHVS and CDR2 FNYEAQ. V was clipped by 1 base and J by 1 base, with 7 bases between them. This CDR3 is CASSLVQGNTEAFF. CDR3 in DNA: TGTGCCAGCAGCTTAGTACAGGGGAACACTGAAGCTTTCTTT.

V gene TRBV6-2 or TRBV6-3 combines with J gene TRBJ2-7; tentative D call: TRBD1 (5 bases). The CDR3 has 11 amino acids. Germline V gene lookup returns CDR1 MNHEY and CDR2 SVGEGT. The V end lost 2 bases, the J end lost 7 bases, and 6 bases lay between the germline ends. The CDR3: CASSYGAEQYF. The CDR3 DNA reads as TGTGCCAGCAGTTACGGGGCAGAGCAGTACTTC.

The rearrangement links TRBV30 to TRBJ1-5; D is unresolved. Deletions cut 1 base from V and 0 bases from J, with 10 bases between. The CDR3 runs 15 residues. Per germline, CDR1 GTSNPN and CDR2 SVGIG (reference sequence). The CDR3, as DNA: TGTGCCTGGAGTGAGTCCGACTATAGCAATCAGCCCCAGCATTTT. Its translation is CAWSESDYSNQPQHF.

The gene calls are TRBV6-5 and TRBJ1-1, with D maybe TRBD1 (5 bases). CDR3 length: 15 amino acids. Germline V gene sequence: CDR1 MNHEY, CDR2 SVGAGI. V shed 0 bases and J shed 3 bases, with 11 bases lying between them. CDR3: CASSYSSGRYTEAFF. The CDR3 DNA reads TGTGCCAGCAGTTACTCCTCGGGACGGTACACTGAAGCTTTCTTT.

This chain connects TRBV27 to TRBJ2-5; TRBD1 matches 7 bases. CDR1 is MNHEY and CDR2 is SMNVEV in the germline V gene (reference sequence). This CDR3 has 14 residues. With 2 bases clipped from V and 4 bases from J, the junction kept 4 bases outside the gene matches. DNA for the CDR3: TGTGCCAGCAGTTTAAAGGGGGCCGGAGAGACCCAGTACTTC. Its protein product is CASSLKGAGETQYF.

This chain connects TRBV7-3 to TRBJ2-1; D gene uncertain. The V end was cut by 2 bases, the J end by 6 bases, with 8 bases between. The CDR3 has 13 residues. The germline CDR1 and CDR2 sequences are SGHTA and FQGTGA. This CDR3 is CASSLEVGNEQFF. In DNA, the CDR3 is TGTGCCAGCAGCTTAGAAGTGGGCAATGAGCAGTTCTTC.

This chain uses TRBV4-1 with TRBJ1-2; D may be TRBD1 (5 bases). V dropped 0 bases and J dropped 4 bases, with 9 bases sitting between them. The germline V gene has CDR1 MGHRA and CDR2 YSYEKL. The CDR3 is 14 amino acids. CDR3 in DNA: TGCGCCAGCAGCCAAGATTGGCAGGGCTATGGCTACACCTTC. It codes for CASSQDWQGYGYTF.

The V gene is TRBV5-6, the J gene TRBJ2-1; 8 bases line up with TRBD2. The CDR3 extends over 15 amino acids. Germline V gene sequence: CDR1 SGHDT, CDR2 YYEEEE. J was trimmed by 3 bases and V by 2 bases; bases with no gene match: 4. The CDR3 DNA reads TGTGCCAGCAGCTTTGGTAGCGGGATCTACAATGAGCAGTTCTTC. This sequence encodes CASSFGSGIYNEQFF.

The chain employs TRBV6-2 or TRBV6-3 and TRBJ2-5; 9 positions match TRBD1. V trimming: 2 bases; J trimming: 0 bases; junction bases outside the gene matches: 4. Germline V lookup: CDR1 MNHEY, CDR2 SVGEGT. CDR3 length equals 16 residues. The CDR3 spells CASSYGRQGDQETQYF. In DNA form, the CDR3 reads TGTGCCAGCAGTTACGGGAGACAGGGGGACCAAGAGACCCAGTACTTC.

The table lists this clone with a few counts. This rearrangement joins TRBV7-9 to TRBJ2-1; D remains unclear. This CDR3 has 16 residues. Germline V CDR1 and CDR2: SEHNR, FQNEAQ (reference sequence). V lost 1 base and J lost 7, with 17 bases in between. CDR3 amino acids: CASSLVLSFGLNEQFF. The CDR3 DNA follows: TGTGCCAGCAGCTTAGTCCTAAGTTTCGGGCTGAATGAGCAGTTCTTC.

The chain links TRBV2 to TRBJ2-3; D may be TRBD1 or TRBD2 (5 bases each). Germline V CDR1 and CDR2: SNHLY, FYNNEI. V was pared by 6 bases and J by 5 bases, with 21 bases between. The CDR3 is 16 residues long. The CDR3 sequence is CASSPPRASGGDTQYF. DNA of the CDR3: TGTGCCAGCAGCCCCCCCCGAGCCTCTGGGGGAGATACGCAGTATTTT.

This clone occurred a few times. The V call is TRBV29-1, the J call TRBJ1-2; D unresolved. The germline CDR1 and CDR2 sequences are SQVTM and ANQGSEA. The CDR3 sequence is 11 residues long. The V gene lost 3 bases and the J gene lost 6 bases, with 8 bases spanning the gap. CDR3 residues: CSVEERNGYTF. The CDR3 nucleotides are TGCAGCGTTGAGGAAAGAAATGGCTACACCTTC.

The J gene is TRBJ1-2, the V gene TRBV11-2; D uncertain. The CDR3 runs to 15 residues. Germline CDR1 SGHAT, CDR2 FQNNGV. V gave up 1 base and J gave up 2 bases, with 11 bases separating them. The CDR3, as DNA: TGTGCCAGCAGCTTAGTACGAGGGTGGAACTATGGCTACACCTTC. Residues: CASSLVRGWNYGYTF.

The chain links TRBV28 to TRBJ1-3; D call uncertain. The germline CDR1 and CDR2 sequences are MDHEN and SYDVKM. The CDR3 contains 16 residues. V was shortened by 2 bases and J by 3 bases, with 14 bases between the two germline ends. The DNA for the CDR3 is TGTGCCAGCAGTTTAGAGGTTTCTCTATTTGGAAACACCATATATTTT. This translates into CASSLEVSLFGNTIYF.

This clone was observed a single time. V gene TRBV7-3 combines with J gene TRBJ2-1, with TRBD2 matching 8 bases. The CDR3 covers 13 residues. The junction had 5 bases not matched to a gene; V was cut back by 5 bases and J by 8 bases. CDR1 and CDR2 from the germline V gene are SGHTA and FQGTGA. CDR3 bases: TGTGCCAGCAGCCCCGGACTAGCCGATGAGCAGTTCTTC. It codes for CASSPGLADEQFF.

The chain joins TRBV11-2 to TRBJ2-1; TRBD2 aligns across 12 bases. CDR1 is SGHAT and CDR2 is FQNNGV in the germline V gene. The CDR3 runs to 16 residues. The junction had 11 bases not matched to a gene; V was cut back by 8 bases and J by 6 bases. The CDR3: CASSLGLAGPFNEQFF. For the CDR3, the DNA is TGTGCCAGCTCCTTAGGACTAGCGGGACCATTCAATGAGCAGTTCTTC. The whole variable domain, filled in from reference TRBV11-2 and TRBJ2-1, reads EAGVAQSPRYKIIEKRQSVAFWCNPISGHATLYWYQQILGQGPKLLIQFQNNGVVDDSQLPKDRFSAERLKGVDSTLKIQPAKLEDSAVYLCASSLGLAGPFNEQFFGPGTRLTVL.

The gene calls are TRBV6-2 or TRBV6-3 and TRBJ1-5; perhaps TRBD1 as D (6 bases). Trimming left V 6 bases short and J 3 bases short, with 9 bases between. Germline V gene sequence: CDR1 MNHEY, CDR2 SVGEGT. The CDR3 is 13 amino acids. The CDR3 protein is CASSRQANQPQHF. The DNA of the CDR3 is TGTGCCAGCAGCCGACAGGCCAATCAGCCCCAGCATTTT.

The chain uses TRBV2 and TRBJ2-1, with D tentatively TRBD2 (6 bases). This CDR3 contains 12 residues. Germline V CDR1 and CDR2: SNHLY, FYNNEI. V lost 1 base and J 9 bases, leaving 7 bases between the germline ends. DNA of the CDR3: TGTGCCAGCAGTGAAGGCGGGACTGAGCAGTTCTTC. Residues: CASSEGGTEQFF.